The rows below give T cell receptor beta chains drawn from one sample of a study of response to subunit inactivated influenza vaccine. TCRdb called the RT-PCR reads again in MiXCR, with one record for every CDR3 protein. The sample records 550,000 to 800,000 distinct CDR3 sequences, approximately 14% being singletons. Sequenced material: PBMCs from blood, taken around two weeks before vaccination. Every receptor here comes from a man in his fifties who received an inactivated influenza vaccine. CDR3s include the opening cysteine and the closing phenylalanine or tryptophan. A D gene is named only where the DNA matches it firmly. The size of a clone is reported for some rows only, either as once, few or many, or as a class for expanded clones.

size: few; J: TRBJ2-3; D: TRBD2; V: TRBV20-1; DNA: TGCAGTGCCATGAGCGGGGTACGCACAGATACGCAGTATTTT; CDR3: CSAMSGVRTDTQYF
size: .; J: TRBJ2-3; D: TRBD1; V: TRBV5-1; DNA: TGCGCCAGCAGTTGGGGGGACAGGACCGTGGTAGATACGCAGTATTTT; CDR3: CASSWGDRTVVDTQYF
size: .; J: TRBJ2-3; D: TRBD2; V: TRBV12-3/TRBV12-4; DNA: TGTGCCTGCAGTTTTCCCCCGGGACTAGCGGGAGGCTTTACAGATACGCAGTATTTT; CDR3: CACSFPPGLAGGFTDTQYF
size: .; J: TRBJ1-4; D: .; V: TRBV4-3; DNA: TGCGCCAGCAGCCAAGATGTCTCAGGGCAATCGACTAATGAAAAACTGTTTTTT; CDR3: CASSQDVSGQSTNEKLFF
size: .; J: TRBJ2-7; D: .; V: TRBV7-2; DNA: TGTGCCAGCAGCCCGCGGGCGAGGGCCTACGAGCAGTACTTC; CDR3: CASSPRARAYEQYF
size: .; J: TRBJ2-1; D: .; V: TRBV30; DNA: TGTGCTCTGAGTCAGTGGGCTAATGAGCAGTTCTTC; CDR3: CALSQWANEQFF
size: .; J: TRBJ2-7; D: TRBD1; V: TRBV6-6; DNA: TGTGCCAGCAGTTACTACAGGGGGCAAGAGCAGTACTTC; CDR3: CASSYYRGQEQYF
size: many; J: TRBJ2-1; D: .; V: TRBV11-3; DNA: TGTGCCAGCAGCTTAGTCGGGGGAGGAGAGCAGTTCTTC; CDR3: CASSLVGGGEQFF
size: few; J: TRBJ2-5; D: TRBD1; V: TRBV4-3; DNA: TGCGCCAGCAGCCAGGCGACAGGGGGCTCTGTAGAGACCCAGTACTTC; CDR3: CASSQATGGSVETQYF
size: few; J: TRBJ2-5; D: .; V: TRBV29-1; DNA: TGCAGCGTTGATCGGGACACGGGCGGTGAGACCCAGTACTTC; CDR3: CSVDRDTGGETQYF
size: many; J: TRBJ2-3; D: TRBD1; V: TRBV10-2; DNA: TGCGCCAGCAGTGAGTTGGACAGGAGCACAGATACGCAGTATTTT; CDR3: CASSELDRSTDTQYF
size: .; J: TRBJ2-1; D: TRBD2; V: TRBV7-9; DNA: TGTGCCAGCAGCTCAGGGACTAGCGGGAGATTTGGTGAGCAGTTCTTC; CDR3: CASSSGTSGRFGEQFF
size: many; J: TRBJ2-1; D: TRBD1; V: TRBV7-2; DNA: TGTGCCAGCAGCTCGCCGGGACAGCTTACCTACAATGAGCAGTTCTTC; CDR3: CASSSPGQLTYNEQFF
size: .; J: TRBJ1-1; D: .; V: TRBV5-6; DNA: TGTGCCAGCAGCTCCGGGACCCACACTGAAGCTTTCTTT; CDR3: CASSSGTHTEAFF
size: few; J: TRBJ2-1; D: TRBD2; V: TRBV29-1; DNA: TGCAGCGTTGACGGGAGGGCCCTCAATGAGCAGTTCTTC; CDR3: CSVDGRALNEQFF
size: few; J: TRBJ2-1; D: TRBD2; V: TRBV10-3; DNA: TGTGCCATCAGGCTCGGGCTAGCGGGGTACAATGAGCAGTTCTTC; CDR3: CAIRLGLAGYNEQFF
size: .; J: TRBJ2-1; D: TRBD2; V: TRBV7-8; DNA: TGTGCCAGCAGCCGTAGCCCCAGGGGACTAGCTTTCAATGAGCAGTTCTTC; CDR3: CASSRSPRGLAFNEQFF
size: .; J: TRBJ2-3; D: .; V: TRBV7-2; DNA: TGTGCCAGCAGCCAACGATTCACAGATACGCAGTATTTT; CDR3: CASSQRFTDTQYF
size: .; J: TRBJ2-3; D: TRBD2; V: TRBV5-1; DNA: TGCGCCAGCAGCTTTTCTTTCAGCGGGGGGATAAGCACAGATACGCAGTATTTT; CDR3: CASSFSFSGGISTDTQYF
size: .; J: TRBJ2-3; D: .; V: TRBV7-2; DNA: TGTGCCAGCAGCAATCCAGGGAAGGATACGCAGTATTTT; CDR3: CASSNPGKDTQYF
size: .; J: TRBJ2-5; D: .; V: TRBV6-2/TRBV6-3; DNA: TGTGCCAGCAGTCTCTCGCACGAGACCCAGTACTTC; CDR3: CASSLSHETQYF
size: few; J: TRBJ2-1; D: .; V: TRBV4-2; DNA: TGTGCCAGCAGCCCCGAATCTAGCGCATCTAACAATGAGCAGTTCTTC; CDR3: CASSPESSASNNEQFF
size: many; J: TRBJ2-1; D: .; V: TRBV4-2; DNA: TGTGCCAGCAGCCAAGAACAAGGACCTGAGCAGTTCTTC; CDR3: CASSQEQGPEQFF
size: many; J: TRBJ1-5; D: .; V: TRBV20-1; DNA: TGCAGTACTTATCGAGGGTCGGGTCAGCCCCAGCATTTT; CDR3: CSTYRGSGQPQHF
size: few; J: TRBJ2-7; D: .; V: TRBV7-8; DNA: TGTGCCAGCAGCTTAACCCGACTATCGCTCTACGAGCAGTACTTC; CDR3: CASSLTRLSLYEQYF
size: few; J: TRBJ2-7; D: TRBD1; V: TRBV2; DNA: TGTGCCAGCAGTGAGGAACAGGGGGTAAACGAGCAGTACTTC; CDR3: CASSEEQGVNEQYF
size: .; J: TRBJ1-5; D: .; V: TRBV6-1; DNA: TGTGCCAGCAGGCCCGCTAGCAATCAGCCCCAGCATTTT; CDR3: CASRPASNQPQHF
size: few; J: TRBJ2-7; D: .; V: TRBV20-1; DNA: TGCAGTGCTGCCGGGCCCTTAGGGCACGAGCAGTACTTC; CDR3: CSAAGPLGHEQYF
size: .; J: TRBJ2-1; D: .; V: TRBV14; DNA: TGTGCCAGCAGCCAAGATAAATACGCCGCGGGGTACAGTGAGCAGTTCTTC; CDR3: CASSQDKYAAGYSEQFF
size: .; J: TRBJ2-1; D: TRBD1; V: TRBV6-2/TRBV6-3; DNA: TGTGCCAGCAGTTACGGACGGGACAGGTGGATGAATGAGCAGTTCTTC; CDR3: CASSYGRDRWMNEQFF
size: few; J: TRBJ2-5; D: .; V: TRBV14; DNA: TGTGCCAGCAGCCAGCAGGGAGAGACCCAGTACTTC; CDR3: CASSQQGETQYF
size: .; J: TRBJ1-6; D: .; V: TRBV14; DNA: TGTGCCAGCAGTCGTTACAGCTTCTCCCTCCACTTT; CDR3: CASSRYSFSLHF
size: .; J: TRBJ2-6; D: .; V: TRBV6-1; DNA: TGTGCCAGCAGTATTGACCCGGAGGCTGGGGCCAACGTCCTGACTTTC; CDR3: CASSIDPEAGANVLTF
size: many; J: TRBJ2-7; D: .; V: TRBV12-3/TRBV12-4; DNA: TGTGCCAGCAGTACCGGGACAACCTACGAGCAGTACTTC; CDR3: CASSTGTTYEQYF
size: .; J: TRBJ2-2; D: .; V: TRBV7-7; DNA: TGTGCCAGCGGACCGGGACCGATGAACACCGGGGAGCTGTTTTTT; CDR3: CASGPGPMNTGELFF
size: .; J: TRBJ2-1; D: .; V: TRBV6-5; DNA: TGTGCCAGCAGTTACGGCCAGCCAGCGTACAATGAGCAGTTCTTC; CDR3: CASSYGQPAYNEQFF
size: .; J: TRBJ1-4; D: TRBD1; V: TRBV27; DNA: TGTGCCAGCAGTTTATCCGCGACAGGGCTTGGAGAAAAACTGTTTTTT; CDR3: CASSLSATGLGEKLFF
size: many; J: TRBJ2-5; D: TRBD2; V: TRBV12-3/TRBV12-4; DNA: TGTGCCAGCAGTTACGGCAACCGACTAGCGAAAGAGACCCAGTACTTC; CDR3: CASSYGNRLAKETQYF
size: few; J: TRBJ1-5; D: .; V: TRBV28; DNA: TGTGCCAGCAGTTATCAGACAGGCAATTATCAGCCCCAGCATTTT; CDR3: CASSYQTGNYQPQHF
size: .; J: TRBJ2-3; D: .; V: TRBV7-2; DNA: TGTGCCAGCAGCCTACTTCAGGGGAATACGCAGTATTTT; CDR3: CASSLLQGNTQYF
size: many; J: TRBJ2-5; D: .; V: TRBV19; DNA: TGTGCCAGTAGTATAGGTGGAGAGACCCAGTACTTC; CDR3: CASSIGGETQYF
size: .; J: TRBJ1-4; D: .; V: TRBV7-9; DNA: TGTGCCAGCAGCTTAGAGGGGACGTACTCTGAAAAACTGTTTTTT; CDR3: CASSLEGTYSEKLFF
size: .; J: TRBJ2-1; D: TRBD2; V: TRBV7-9; DNA: TGTGCCAGCAGCCGGTCGAGCGGGGGGGCCTCCTACAATGAGCAGTTCTTC; CDR3: CASSRSSGGASYNEQFF
size: many; J: TRBJ2-2; D: TRBD2; V: TRBV20-1; DNA: TGCAGTGCCACCCTAGCGGTCAGCACCGGGGAGCTGTTTTTT; CDR3: CSATLAVSTGELFF
size: .; J: TRBJ2-7; D: TRBD2; V: TRBV15; DNA: TGTGCCACCAGCAAGTCAAGGACTAGCGGGGGATATTACGAGCAGTACTTC; CDR3: CATSKSRTSGGYYEQYF
size: .; J: TRBJ2-7; D: .; V: TRBV14; DNA: TGTGCCAGCAGCCCCAATCGAGGGGACTACGAGCAGTACTTC; CDR3: CASSPNRGDYEQYF
size: .; J: TRBJ2-3; D: TRBD2; V: TRBV19; DNA: TGTGCCAGTAGTATTACTAGCGGAGTCCATGGGGATACGCAGTATTTT; CDR3: CASSITSGVHGDTQYF
size: .; J: TRBJ2-1; D: TRBD2; V: TRBV7-6; DNA: TGTGCCAGCAGCTTAGTTCCCGGGGGGGAGAATGAGCAGTTCTTC; CDR3: CASSLVPGGENEQFF
size: few; J: TRBJ1-2; D: .; V: TRBV2; DNA: TGTGCCAGCGGAGGGACTGCTGGCTACACCTTC; CDR3: CASGGTAGYTF
size: .; J: TRBJ1-1; D: .; V: TRBV20-1; DNA: TGCAGTGCTCCCCCCCTCGGATACACTGAAGCTTTCTTT; CDR3: CSAPPLGYTEAFF
size: few; J: TRBJ1-6; D: TRBD1; V: TRBV6-2/TRBV6-3; DNA: TGTGCCAGCAGTTGGACCGGGACAGGTTATTCACCCCTCCACTTT; CDR3: CASSWTGTGYSPLHF
size: many; J: TRBJ2-1; D: .; V: TRBV11-2; DNA: TGTGCCAGCAGAATCGCTTGGGGCGGGCGGCGCCGTTACAATGAGCAGTTCTTC; CDR3: CASRIAWGGRRRYNEQFF
size: .; J: TRBJ2-5; D: .; V: TRBV7-9; DNA: TGTGCCAGCAGCCAAGACATCCAATACCCTCAAGAGACCCAGTACTTC; CDR3: CASSQDIQYPQETQYF
size: many; J: TRBJ2-5; D: .; V: TRBV3-1; DNA: TGTGCCAGCAGCCGTTACTACCAAGAGACCCAGTACTTC; CDR3: CASSRYYQETQYF
size: .; J: TRBJ2-7; D: .; V: TRBV2; DNA: TGTGCCAGCAAACGCTCCTACGAGCAGTACTTC; CDR3: CASKRSYEQYF
size: few; J: TRBJ2-2; D: TRBD1; V: TRBV2; DNA: TGTGCCAGCAGGACCGGGACAGGGGTCCTAGCGGGCAACACCGGGGAGCTGTTTTTT; CDR3: CASRTGTGVLAGNTGELFF
size: once; J: TRBJ2-5; D: TRBD1; V: TRBV7-9; DNA: TGTGCCATCGACAGGGCTGAGACCCAGTACTTC; CDR3: CAIDRAETQYF